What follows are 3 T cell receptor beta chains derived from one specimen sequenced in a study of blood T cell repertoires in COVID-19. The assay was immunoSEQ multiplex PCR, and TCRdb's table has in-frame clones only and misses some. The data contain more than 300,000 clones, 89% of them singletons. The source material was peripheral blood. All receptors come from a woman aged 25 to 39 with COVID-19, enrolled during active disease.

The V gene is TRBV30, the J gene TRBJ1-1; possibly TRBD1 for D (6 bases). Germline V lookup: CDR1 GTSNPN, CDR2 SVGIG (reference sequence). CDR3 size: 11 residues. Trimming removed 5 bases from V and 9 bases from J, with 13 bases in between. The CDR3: CAWGLGGQAFF. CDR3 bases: TGTGCCTGGGGTCTAGGGGGACAAGCTTTCTTT.

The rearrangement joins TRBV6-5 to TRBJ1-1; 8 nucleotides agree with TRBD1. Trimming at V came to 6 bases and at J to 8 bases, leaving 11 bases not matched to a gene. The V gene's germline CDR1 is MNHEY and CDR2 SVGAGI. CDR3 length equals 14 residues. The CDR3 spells CASSAGVGTGEAFF. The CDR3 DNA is TGTGCCAGCAGCGCGGGAGTTGGGACAGGAGAAGCTTTCTTT.

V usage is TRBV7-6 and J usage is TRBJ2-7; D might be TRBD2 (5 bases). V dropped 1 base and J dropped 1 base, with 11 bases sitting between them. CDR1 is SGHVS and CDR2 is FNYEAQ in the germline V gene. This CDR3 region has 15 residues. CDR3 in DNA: TGTGCCAGCAGCTTAGAGGTGGGAGAATCCTACGAGCAGTACTTC. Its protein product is CASSLEVGESYEQYF.